A single sample is the source of the 14 T cell receptor beta chains below, sequenced in a study of control samples from healthy donors and cancer patients. The table came from immunoSEQ multiplex PCR; TCRdb's copy has only in-frame clones and leaves some out. The repertoire holds tens of thousands of clones, with around 87% as singletons. Sequenced: PBMCs. These receptors were taken from a man in his sixties with colorectal cancer.

The V and J genes are TRBV7-6 and TRBJ2-7; D is possibly TRBD1 (5 bases). In germline, CDR1 is SGHVS, CDR2 FNYEAQ. V lost 1 base and J lost 5, with 15 bases in between. The CDR3 has 15 residues. In DNA, the CDR3 is TGTGCCAGCAGCTTAGGAAGCGCCCAGGGTCACGAGCAGTACTTC. Translating gives CASSLGSAQGHEQYF.

The V and J genes are TRBV28 and TRBJ2-5, with TRBD1 identical over 12 bases. With 8 bases clipped from V and 5 bases from J, the junction kept 9 bases outside the gene matches. Germline CDR1 reads MDHEN; CDR2 reads SYDVKM. The CDR3 spans 15 residues. CDR3 DNA: TGTGCCAGCGCAACGAGGGACAGGGGGCAGGAGACCCAGTACTTC. Its protein product is CASATRDRGQETQYF.

The genes are TRBV16 and TRBJ1-1, with 7 bases fitting TRBD1. Germline assignment: CDR1 KGHSY and CDR2 FQNENV. The J segment lost 9 bases and the V segment lost 4 bases, leaving 20 bases of the junction unmatched. The CDR3 sequence is 17 residues long. Here the CDR3 DNA reads TGTGCCAGCAGCCCCTCCTCCCCGGGACTCTCGAGGGGGCAAGCTTTCTTT. It encodes CASSPSSPGLSRGQAFF.

This chain links TRBV6-1 with TRBJ1-2, with D hard to call. The CDR3 runs to 14 residues. The germline gives CDR1 MNHNS, CDR2 SASEGT. Between the trimmed V and J ends, which lost 1 base and 7 bases, there was a span of 13 bases. CDR3 coding DNA: TGTGCCAGCAGTGAAGGACACCAAACGGGTGGCTACACCTTC. As protein: CASSEGHQTGGYTF.

V and J are TRBV7-3 and TRBJ1-6; maybe TRBD1 (5 bases). V lost 4 bases to trimming and J lost 8 bases, with 12 bases between them. The length of the CDR3 is 14 residues. Germline V gene lookup returns CDR1 SGHTA and CDR2 FQGTGA. CDR3 bases: TGTGCCAGCAGCTGGCAGGGAGGAGATTCACCCCTCCACTTT. This encodes CASSWQGGDSPLHF.

The chain carries TRBV29-1 and TRBJ1-2, with D possibly TRBD1 on 5 matching bases. V was clipped by 4 bases and J by 0 bases, with 12 bases between them. Germline V gene sequence: CDR1 SQVTM, CDR2 ANQGSEA. This CDR3 has 14 amino acids. The CDR3 nucleotides are TGCAGCGTTGGGGGGTGGGTTTCTAACTATGGCTACACCTTC. This codes for CSVGGWVSNYGYTF.

The chain combines TRBV5-1 with TRBJ2-7; D is perhaps TRBD1 (6 bases). This CDR3 is built from 15 residues. The ends were cut back, 4 bases at V and 3 bases at J, with 17 bases in the middle. Looked up from germline, CDR1 is SGHRS and CDR2 is YFSETQ. The DNA for the CDR3 is TGCGCCAGCAGCACGGACCACCAAGGGGGCTACGAGCAGTACTTC. Translated: CASSTDHQGGYEQYF.

This chain uses TRBV19 with TRBJ1-1; 8 nucleotides match TRBD1. The CDR3 is 14 amino acids. Germline V CDR1 and CDR2: LNHDA, SQIVND (reference sequence). Trimming took 7 bases from V and 5 from J; bases not matched to a gene: 9. The CDR3 sequence: CASTTRGRVTEAFF. The CDR3 bases are TGTGCCAGTACCACCAGGGGGCGCGTAACTGAAGCTTTCTTT.

The chain links TRBV9 to TRBJ2-7; possibly TRBD1 for D (5 bases). The CDR3 has 13 residues. V dropped 0 bases and J dropped 5 bases, with 9 bases sitting between them. Germline CDR1 reads SGDLS; CDR2 reads YYNGEE. The CDR3 region has the DNA TGTGCCAGCAGCGTAGGACAGTCCAACGAGCAGTACTTC. Translating gives CASSVGQSNEQYF.

This rearrangement joins TRBV2 to TRBJ2-3; D may correspond to TRBD1 or TRBD2 (5 bases each). The CDR3 covers 17 residues. V was pared by 6 bases and J by 9 bases, with 28 bases between. CDR1 is SNHLY and CDR2 is FYNNEI in the germline V gene. The CDR3 DNA sequence: TGTGCCAGCAGCCCTTCAACGCAGGGACGGAGGATTTGGACGCAGTATTTT. This sequence encodes CASSPSTQGRRIWTQYF. Full variable domain (outside the CDR3, taken from reference TRBV2 and TRBJ2-3): EPEVTQTPSHQVTQMGQEVILRCVPISNHLYFYWYRQILGQKVEFLVSFYNNEISEKSEIFDDQFSVERPDGSNFTLKIRSTKLEDSAMYFCASSPSTQGRRIWTQYFGPGTRLTVL.

The V gene is TRBV6-5, the J gene TRBJ1-1; D unclear. Trimming stripped 7 bases from V and 0 bases from J, with 0 bases between. Germline assignment: CDR1 MNHEY and CDR2 SVGAGI. The CDR3 is 10 residues long. The CDR3 region has the DNA TGTGCCAGCATGAACACTGAAGCTTTCTTT. The encoded protein is CASMNTEAFF.

The genes are TRBV2 and TRBJ2-3, with D possibly TRBD2 on 7 matching bases. The CDR3 consists of 16 residues. V lost 4 bases and J lost 1, with 15 bases in between. The germline gives CDR1 SNHLY, CDR2 FYNNEI. This CDR3 reads CASSVAAGARTDTQYF. In DNA, the CDR3 is TGTGCCAGCAGTGTGGCGGCGGGGGCCCGCACAGATACGCAGTATTTT.

This clone showed up just once. The CDR3 region has the DNA TGCGCCAGCAGCTTGGGTGGGGCGAACGTCAATCAGCCCCAGCATTTT. Amino acid sequence: CASSLGGANVNQPQHF. J is TRBJ1-5 and V is TRBV5-1; D is possibly TRBD1 (5 bases). With 0 bases removed from V and 3 bases from J, the gap between germline ends came to 13 bases. Germline V gene lookup returns CDR1 SGHRS and CDR2 YFSETQ. This CDR3 has 16 residues.

The V and J genes are TRBV2 and TRBJ1-5; 9 nucleotides agree with TRBD1. The CDR3 sequence is 16 residues long. Germline V lookup: CDR1 SNHLY, CDR2 FYNNEI. The junction had 11 bases not matched to a gene; V was cut back by 4 bases and J by 7 bases. This chain's CDR3 is CASSGPGTGRGQPQHF. The CDR3 DNA follows: TGTGCCAGCAGTGGTCCCGGGACAGGGAGGGGCCAGCCCCAGCATTTT.